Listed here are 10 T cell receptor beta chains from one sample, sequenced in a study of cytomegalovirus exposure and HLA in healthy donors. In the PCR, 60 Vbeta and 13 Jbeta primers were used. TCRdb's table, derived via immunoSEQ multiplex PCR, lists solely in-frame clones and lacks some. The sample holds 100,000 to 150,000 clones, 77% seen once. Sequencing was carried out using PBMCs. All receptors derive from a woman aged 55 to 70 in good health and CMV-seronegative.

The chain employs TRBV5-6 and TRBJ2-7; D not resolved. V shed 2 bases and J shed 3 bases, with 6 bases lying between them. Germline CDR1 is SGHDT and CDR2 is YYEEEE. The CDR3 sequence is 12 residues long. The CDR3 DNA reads TGTGCCAGCAGCTTAAAGAGCTACGAGCAGTACTTC. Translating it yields CASSLKSYEQYF. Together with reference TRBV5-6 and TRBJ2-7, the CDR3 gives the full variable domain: DAGVTQSPTHLIKTRGQQVTLRCSPKSGHDTVSWYQQALGQGPQFIFQYYEEEERQRGNFPDRFSGHQFPNYSSELNVNALLLGDSALYLCASSLKSYEQYFGPGTRLTVT.

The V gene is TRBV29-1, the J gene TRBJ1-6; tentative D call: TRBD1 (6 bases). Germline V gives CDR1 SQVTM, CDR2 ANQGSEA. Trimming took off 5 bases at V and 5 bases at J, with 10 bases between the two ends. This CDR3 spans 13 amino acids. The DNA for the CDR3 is TGCAGCGTTCAGGACAGAAATAATTCACCCCTCCACTTT. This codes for CSVQDRNNSPLHF.

The CDR3 sequence: CASSLGSATYEQYF. The CDR3 DNA sequence: TGTGCCAGCAGCTTAGGTTCAGCGACCTACGAGCAGTACTTC. The chain uses TRBV13 and TRBJ2-7; no firm D call. The germline V and J ends were trimmed by 0 bases and 2 bases, with 8 bases remaining between them. This CDR3 region has 14 residues. CDR1 PRHDT and CDR2 FYEKMQ come from the germline V gene (reference sequence).

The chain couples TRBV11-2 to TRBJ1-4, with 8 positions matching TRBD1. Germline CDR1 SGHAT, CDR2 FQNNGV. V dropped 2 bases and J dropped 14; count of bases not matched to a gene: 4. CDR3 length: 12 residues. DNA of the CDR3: TGTGCCAGCAGCTTATCCGGACAGGGTCTGTTTTTT. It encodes CASSLSGQGLFF.

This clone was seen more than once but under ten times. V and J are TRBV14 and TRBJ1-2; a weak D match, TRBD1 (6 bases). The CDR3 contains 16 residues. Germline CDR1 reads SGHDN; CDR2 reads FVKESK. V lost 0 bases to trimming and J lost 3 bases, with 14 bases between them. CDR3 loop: CASSQDLRGADYGYTF. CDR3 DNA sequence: TGTGCCAGCAGCCAAGACCTCCGGGGGGCAGACTATGGCTACACCTTC.

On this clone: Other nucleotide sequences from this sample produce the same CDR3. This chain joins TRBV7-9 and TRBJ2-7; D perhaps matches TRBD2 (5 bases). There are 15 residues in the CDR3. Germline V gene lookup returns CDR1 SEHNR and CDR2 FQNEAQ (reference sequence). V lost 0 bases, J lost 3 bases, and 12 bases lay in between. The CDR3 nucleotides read TGTGCCAGCAGCTTAGCTTCTGCGGGTGGCTACGAGCAGTACTTC. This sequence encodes CASSLASAGGYEQYF.

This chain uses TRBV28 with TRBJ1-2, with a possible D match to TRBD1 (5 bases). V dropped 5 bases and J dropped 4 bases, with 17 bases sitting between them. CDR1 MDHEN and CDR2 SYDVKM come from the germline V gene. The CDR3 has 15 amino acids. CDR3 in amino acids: CASSPPRGLVYGYTF. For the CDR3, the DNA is TGTGCCAGCAGTCCCCCACGGGGGTTAGTCTATGGCTACACCTTC.

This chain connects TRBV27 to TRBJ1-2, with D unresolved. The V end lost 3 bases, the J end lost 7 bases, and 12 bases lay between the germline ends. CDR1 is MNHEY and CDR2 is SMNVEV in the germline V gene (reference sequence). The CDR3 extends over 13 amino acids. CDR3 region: CASSLMRGGGYTF. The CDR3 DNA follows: TGTGCCAGCAGTTTGATGCGGGGAGGTGGCTACACCTTC.

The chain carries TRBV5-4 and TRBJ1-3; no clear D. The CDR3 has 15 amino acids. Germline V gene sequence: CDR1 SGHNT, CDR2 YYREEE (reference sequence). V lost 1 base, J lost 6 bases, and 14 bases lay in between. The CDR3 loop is CASSLFGQVINTIYF. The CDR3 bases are TGTGCCAGCAGCTTGTTTGGCCAGGTGATAAACACCATATATTTT.

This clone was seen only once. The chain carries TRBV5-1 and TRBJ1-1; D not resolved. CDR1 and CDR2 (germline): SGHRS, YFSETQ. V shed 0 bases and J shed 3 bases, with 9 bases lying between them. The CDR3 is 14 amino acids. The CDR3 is CASSLVYPDTEAFF. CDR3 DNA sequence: TGCGCCAGCAGCTTGGTTTATCCGGACACTGAAGCTTTCTTT.